A selection of T cell receptor beta chains follows, all from one sample in a study of blood T cell repertoires in COVID-19. Only in-frame clones appear in the TCRdb table, and some are missing; sequencing was by immunoSEQ multiplex PCR. The data hold 100,000 to 140,000 clones, with around 92% observed a single time. Input material: peripheral blood. Receptors originate from a man between 40 and 49 years old with active or convalescent COVID-19. Both conserved end residues are part of each CDR3. Part of the rows lack a size; the others show once, few, many or a class for expanded clones.

v_call: TRBV19; j_call: TRBJ2-1; clone_size: NA; cdr3_aa: CASSIRTGDYNEQFF
v_call: TRBV5-1; j_call: TRBJ2-3; clone_size: NA; cdr3_aa: CASSLAGGSLLADTQYF
v_call: TRBV7-2; j_call: TRBJ1-5; clone_size: NA; cdr3_aa: CASSNRDRPQHF
v_call: TRBV5-4; j_call: TRBJ2-1; clone_size: NA; cdr3_aa: CASSFTRRDNEQFF
v_call: TRBV6-4; j_call: TRBJ2-2; clone_size: NA; cdr3_aa: CASTPGQGAGGELFF
v_call: TRBV2; j_call: TRBJ1-2; clone_size: NA; cdr3_aa: CASRRTPGQITYGYTF
v_call: TRBV2; j_call: TRBJ2-1; clone_size: NA; cdr3_aa: CASGGLKRDGEQFF
v_call: TRBV6-2/TRBV6-3; j_call: TRBJ2-1; clone_size: NA; cdr3_aa: CASSYSSGGQFF
v_call: TRBV11-3; j_call: TRBJ2-1; clone_size: NA; cdr3_aa: CASSPSVGVPYNEQFF
v_call: TRBV6-5; j_call: TRBJ2-7; clone_size: NA; cdr3_aa: CASSYTEEGREQYF
v_call: TRBV10-3; j_call: TRBJ2-1; clone_size: NA; cdr3_aa: CAISESSAEQFF
v_call: TRBV28; j_call: TRBJ2-5; clone_size: NA; cdr3_aa: CASSRLAPDILQETQYF
v_call: TRBV30; j_call: TRBJ2-7; clone_size: NA; cdr3_aa: CAWLQRERPYEQYF
v_call: TRBV6-5; j_call: TRBJ1-1; clone_size: NA; cdr3_aa: CASSRGTEAFF
v_call: TRBV2; j_call: TRBJ1-1; clone_size: NA; cdr3_aa: CASSGGTAFF
v_call: TRBV7-9; j_call: TRBJ2-7; clone_size: NA; cdr3_aa: CASSRTGLAGGLYHEQYF
v_call: TRBV12-3/TRBV12-4; j_call: TRBJ1-2; clone_size: NA; cdr3_aa: CASRSYGYTF
v_call: TRBV6-6; j_call: TRBJ1-1; clone_size: NA; cdr3_aa: CATMKLQGWDTEAFF
v_call: TRBV20-1; j_call: TRBJ2-3; clone_size: NA; cdr3_aa: CSASDRHTQYF
v_call: TRBV28; j_call: TRBJ2-1; clone_size: NA; cdr3_aa: CASGGGSASRSNEQFF
v_call: TRBV7-2; j_call: TRBJ2-1; clone_size: NA; cdr3_aa: CASSPAGLAGYNEQFF
v_call: TRBV7-9; j_call: TRBJ1-4; clone_size: NA; cdr3_aa: CASSGLSSLRLFF
v_call: TRBV18; j_call: TRBJ2-1; clone_size: NA; cdr3_aa: CASSPPWAPNEQFF
v_call: TRBV28; j_call: TRBJ2-3; clone_size: once; cdr3_aa: CASNNGQFFGDTQYF
v_call: TRBV28; j_call: TRBJ2-3; clone_size: NA; cdr3_aa: CASSWGTSGKGDTQYF
v_call: TRBV9; j_call: TRBJ2-5; clone_size: NA; cdr3_aa: CASSVGVEGMETQYF
v_call: TRBV5-4; j_call: TRBJ2-7; clone_size: NA; cdr3_aa: CASSLRRGVDYEQYF
v_call: TRBV11-1; j_call: TRBJ2-7; clone_size: NA; cdr3_aa: CASSLRGYEQYF
v_call: TRBV27; j_call: TRBJ1-2; clone_size: NA; cdr3_aa: CASSLSGRGFDYGYTF
v_call: TRBV29-1; j_call: TRBJ1-5; clone_size: NA; cdr3_aa: CSVAAQGDQPQHF
v_call: TRBV7-2; j_call: TRBJ2-7; clone_size: NA; cdr3_aa: CASSLAQVYEQYF
v_call: TRBV19; j_call: TRBJ2-3; clone_size: NA; cdr3_aa: CASSGQGSTDTQYF
v_call: TRBV2; j_call: TRBJ2-4; clone_size: NA; cdr3_aa: CASSLTSGASKNIQYF
v_call: TRBV25-1; j_call: TRBJ1-1; clone_size: few; cdr3_aa: CASRSFGGSPTEAFF
v_call: TRBV27; j_call: TRBJ1-5; clone_size: NA; cdr3_aa: CASSLPRQHGGNQPQHF
v_call: TRBV7-3; j_call: TRBJ2-5; clone_size: NA; cdr3_aa: CASSLRHQETQYF
v_call: TRBV24-1; j_call: TRBJ1-2; clone_size: NA; cdr3_aa: CATGKGGRYGYTF
v_call: TRBV5-1; j_call: TRBJ2-1; clone_size: NA; cdr3_aa: CASSLQVANEQFF